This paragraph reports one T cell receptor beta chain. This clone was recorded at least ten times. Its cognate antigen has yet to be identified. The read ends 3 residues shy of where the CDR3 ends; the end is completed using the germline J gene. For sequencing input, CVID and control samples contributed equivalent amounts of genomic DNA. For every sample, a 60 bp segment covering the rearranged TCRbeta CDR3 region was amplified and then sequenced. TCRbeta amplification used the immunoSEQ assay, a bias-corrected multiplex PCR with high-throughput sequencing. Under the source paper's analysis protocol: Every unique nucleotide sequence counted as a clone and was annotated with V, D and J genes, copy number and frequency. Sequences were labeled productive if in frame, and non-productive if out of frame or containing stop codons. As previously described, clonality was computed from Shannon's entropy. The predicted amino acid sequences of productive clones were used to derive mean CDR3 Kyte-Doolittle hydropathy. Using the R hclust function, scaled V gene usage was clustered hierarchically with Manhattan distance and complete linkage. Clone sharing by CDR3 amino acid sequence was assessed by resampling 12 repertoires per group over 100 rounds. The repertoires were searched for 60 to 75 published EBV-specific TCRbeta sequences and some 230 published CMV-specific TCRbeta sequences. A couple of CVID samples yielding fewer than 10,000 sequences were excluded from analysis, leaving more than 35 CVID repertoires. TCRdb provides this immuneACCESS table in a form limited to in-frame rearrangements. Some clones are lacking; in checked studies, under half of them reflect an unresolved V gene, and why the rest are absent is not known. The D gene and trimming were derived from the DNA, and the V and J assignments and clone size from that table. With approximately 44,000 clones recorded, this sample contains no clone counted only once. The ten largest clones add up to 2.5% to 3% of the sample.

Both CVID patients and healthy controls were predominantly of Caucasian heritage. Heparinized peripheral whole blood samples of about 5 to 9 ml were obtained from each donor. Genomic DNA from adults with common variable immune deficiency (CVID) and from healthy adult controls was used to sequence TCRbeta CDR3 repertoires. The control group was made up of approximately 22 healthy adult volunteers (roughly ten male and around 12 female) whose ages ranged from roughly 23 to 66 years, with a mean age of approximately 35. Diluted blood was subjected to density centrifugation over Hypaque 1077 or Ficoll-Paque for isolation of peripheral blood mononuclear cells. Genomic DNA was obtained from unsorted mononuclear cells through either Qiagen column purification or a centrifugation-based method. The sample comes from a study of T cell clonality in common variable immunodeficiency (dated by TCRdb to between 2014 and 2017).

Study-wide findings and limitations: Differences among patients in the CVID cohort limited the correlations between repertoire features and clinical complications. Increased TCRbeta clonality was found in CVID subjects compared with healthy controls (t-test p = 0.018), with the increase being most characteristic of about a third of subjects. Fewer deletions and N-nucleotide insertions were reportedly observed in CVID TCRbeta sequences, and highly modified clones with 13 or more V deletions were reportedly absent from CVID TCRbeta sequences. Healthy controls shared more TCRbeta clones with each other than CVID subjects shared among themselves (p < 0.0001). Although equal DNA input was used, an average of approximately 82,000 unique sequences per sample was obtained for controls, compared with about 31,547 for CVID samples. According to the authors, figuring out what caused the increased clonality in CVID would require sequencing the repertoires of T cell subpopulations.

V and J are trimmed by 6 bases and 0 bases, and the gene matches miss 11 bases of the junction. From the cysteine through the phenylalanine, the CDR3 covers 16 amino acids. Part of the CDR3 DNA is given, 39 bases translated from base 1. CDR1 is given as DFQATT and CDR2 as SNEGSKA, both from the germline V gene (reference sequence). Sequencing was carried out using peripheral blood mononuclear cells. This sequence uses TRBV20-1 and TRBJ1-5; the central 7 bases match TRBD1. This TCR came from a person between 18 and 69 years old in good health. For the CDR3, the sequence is CSATEQGRNSNQPQHF. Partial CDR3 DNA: TGCAGTGCCACAGAACAGGGGCGGAATAGCAATCAGCCC.